Listed below are T cell receptor beta chains from one sample, sequenced in a study of T cell repertoires in ileal Crohn's disease. Clones were sequenced by immunoSEQ multiplex PCR, and TCRdb holds only the in-frame ones, with some missing. In the table there are about 13,000 clones, roughly 73% of which are singletons. The specimen was ileal tissue. Receptors were obtained from an adult with Crohn's disease. CDR3s include the opening cysteine and the closing phenylalanine or tryptophan. A D gene is named only where the DNA matches it firmly. Clone size is given for some rows only: seen once, a few or many times, or a class if the clone is expanded.

NA	TRBJ1-1	TRBV6-1	NA	CASRPMAGGTEAFF	TGTGCCAGCAGACCGATGGCGGGTGGGACTGAAGCTTTCTTT
TRBD1	TRBJ1-1	TRBV14	NA	CASSRTGNTEAFF	TGTGCCAGCAGCCGGACAGGGAACACTGAAGCTTTCTTT
NA	TRBJ1-1	TRBV7-9	once	CASSGFGGMNTEAFF	TGTGCCAGCAGCGGATTCGGGGGCATGAACACTGAAGCTTTCTTT
NA	TRBJ1-3	TRBV7-6	NA	CASSSTGVFSGNTIYF	TGTGCCAGCAGCAGTACCGGGGTATTCTCTGGAAACACCATATATTTT
NA	TRBJ2-3	TRBV7-2	NA	CASSLEAGGSTDTQYF	TGTGCCAGCAGCTTAGAGGCCGGGGGAAGCACAGATACGCAGTATTTT
TRBD2	TRBJ2-5	TRBV7-2	NA	CASSLGGGVETQYF	TGTGCCAGCAGCTTAGGGGGGGGAGTGGAGACCCAGTACTTC
NA	TRBJ1-6	TRBV11-2	few	CASSLEGGARLEPLHF	TGTGCCAGCAGCTTAGAAGGCGGGGCTCGGCTAGAACCCCTCCACTTT
NA	TRBJ1-2	TRBV27	NA	CASRPGVSVGYTF	TGTGCCAGCCGTCCGGGGGTGTCGGTTGGCTACACCTTC
NA	TRBJ1-5	TRBV5-1	few	CASSLGTLNQPQHF	TGCGCCAGCAGCTTAGGGACCCTCAATCAGCCCCAGCATTTT
NA	TRBJ2-7	TRBV5-6	NA	CASSLYSGQGSYEQYF	TGTGCCAGCAGCTTATATTCCGGCCAGGGGTCTTACGAGCAGTACTTC